This TCR beta chain appears in the sequencing data of a study of T cell changes during pregnancy in multiple sclerosis (dated by TCRdb to between 2018 and 2021). Notes on the research overall: The study looked at changes in the T cell repertoire across pregnancy in women with multiple sclerosis.

In the case of this clone: The antigen this receptor binds is unknown. Base qualities are not recorded, but no much larger clone differs from it by a single base.

Library preparation employed the immunoSEQ multiplex PCR assay. The source is immuneACCESS, and TCRdb retained only in-frame sequences with V and J called. Part of the clones is not carried over; for the studies checked, unresolved V genes explain less than half of this, and the remainder is unexplained. This sample gives 57,000 or so clones in total; approximately 90% of them show up just once. The ten largest clones capture around 3.3% of the sample. This clonotype was obtained from a female donor in good health, enrolled as a control in a pregnancy study. The sample here was peripheral blood, taken after pregnancy.

CDR3 reads: CASSSDRRPNYGYTF. The DNA sequence reads TGTGCCAGCAGCAGCGACAGGAGGCCAAACTATGGCTACACCTTC. The rearranged segments are TRBV5-6 and TRBJ1-2; the D gene is possibly TRBD1, with 6 bases matching. V and J lose 4 bases and 2 bases, and a span of 15 bases separates them. CDR1 and CDR2 are drawn from the germline V gene: SGHDT, YYEEEE. The CDR3 contains 15 residues, cysteine and phenylalanine counted. Only CDR3 DNA is held: 45 bases, read in frame from base 1.